This T cell receptor (beta chain) emerged from a study of T cell changes during pregnancy in multiple sclerosis. Sequencing was performed with immunoSEQ multiplex PCR; in TCRdb, only in-frame clones are kept and a portion is missing. The table has some 32,000 clones, roughly nine tenths seen once. The clonotype was recovered from a female donor with multiple sclerosis, enrolled in a pregnancy study. The sequencing used CD8+ T cells from peripheral blood mononuclear cells, collected in the second trimester of pregnancy.

The CDR3 spells CASSAGQGVEGYTF. Here the CDR3 DNA reads TGTGCCAGCAGTGCCGGACAGGGGGTGGAAGGCTACACCTTC. The chain employs TRBV28 and TRBJ1-2, with 10 bases matching TRBD1. The germline gives CDR1 MDHEN, CDR2 SYDVKM. The CDR3 spans 14 residues. Trimming took 5 bases from V and 8 from J; bases not matched to a gene: 8.